This T cell receptor (beta chain) was observed in a study of breast tumors, draining lymph nodes, adjacent tissues (dated by TCRdb to about 2016). Regarding the research as a whole: Breast cancer patients provided tumor, adjacent nontumor tissue and axillary lymph nodes, and the study compared the TCR beta repertoires across these three sources. The study was designed to assess the relationships and possible T-cell exchange between tumor, surrounding tissue and draining lymph node repertoires in human breast cancer. What the study reported, not specific to this receptor: Tumor T-cell repertoires showed less diversity than lymph node repertoires and more diversity than nontumor tissue repertoires, and tumor T-cell repertoires showed preferential V and J gene usage. The conclusion that tumor T cells originate in lymph nodes was presented as consistent with a hypothesis rather than as directly demonstrated. In luminal-like breast cancer, tumor and nontumor tissue repertoires resembled each other significantly more than in basal-like breast cancer. The data were considered consistent with most tumor T cells being derived from the lymph node and subsequently expanding within tumor tissue.

Taken from cysteine to phenylalanine, the CDR3 has 17 residues. Kept here is only the CDR3 DNA, which spans 51 bases and is read in frame from base 1. Looking up the germline V gene yields CDR1 SGHRS and CDR2 YFSETQ. Unmatched junction bases come to 13, with V trimmed by 4 bases and J by 0 bases. The lymph node samples were taken from the axillary draining lymph nodes of breast cancer patients. This clonotype was seen ten or more times. Its binding antigen is unknown. Base qualities are not recorded, but no much larger clone differs from it by a single base. Sequencing was performed on an Illumina HiSeq 2000. TCR beta chain libraries were generated through multiplex PCR amplification. High-throughput sequencing was used to analyze the amplified TCR beta chain products. TCRdb reprocessed the public reads (quality trimming at Q25 with fastp, clone calling with MiXCR) and kept in-frame beta chains. CDR3 protein duplicates are merged, each entry listing the most common genes and DNA. In all, the sample holds around 300,000 distinct CDR3 sequences, and around 30% of those were seen once. The ten largest clones capture around 1.1% of the sample.

The clonotype originates from a female donor with breast cancer. Some clones in this sample may be carry-over from other donors' samples. The chain couples TRBV5-1 to TRBJ2-7; TRBD1 lines up with 7 middle nucleotides. What was sequenced was axillary lymph node tissue. In nucleotides, the sequence is TGCGCCAGCAGCACAACTAGGACAGGCGCCGACTCCTACGAGCAGTACTTC. The encoded protein is CASSTTRTGADSYEQYF.